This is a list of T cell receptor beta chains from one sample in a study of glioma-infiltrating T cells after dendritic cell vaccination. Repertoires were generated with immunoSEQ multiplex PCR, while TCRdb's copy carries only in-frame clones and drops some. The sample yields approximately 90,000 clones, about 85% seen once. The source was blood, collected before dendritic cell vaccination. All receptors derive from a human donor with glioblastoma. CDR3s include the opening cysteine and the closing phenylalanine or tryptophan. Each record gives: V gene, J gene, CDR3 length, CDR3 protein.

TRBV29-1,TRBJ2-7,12,CSVAREGYEQYF
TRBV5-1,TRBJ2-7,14,CASRPRDTNYEQYF
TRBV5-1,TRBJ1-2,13,CASSPQGAGGYTF
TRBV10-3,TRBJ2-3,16,CAISEGLAVSTDTQYF
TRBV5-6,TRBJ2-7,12,CASRWGEEEQYF
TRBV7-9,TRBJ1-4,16,CASSLVSAGNNEKLFF
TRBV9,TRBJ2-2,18,CASSVTGLAGANTGELFF
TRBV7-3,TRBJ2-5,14,CASSPNSGTETQYF
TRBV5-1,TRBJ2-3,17,CASSSGLAGTSTDTQYF
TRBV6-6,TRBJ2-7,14,CASSFSGTKMEQYF
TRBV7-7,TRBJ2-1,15,CASSATLAAYNEQFF
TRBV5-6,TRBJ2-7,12,CASSWTGTEQYF
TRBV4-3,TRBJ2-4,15,CASSQGGSGMDIQYF
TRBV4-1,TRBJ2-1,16,CASSQGRTGNNNEQFF
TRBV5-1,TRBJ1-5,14,CASSLGELGQPQHF
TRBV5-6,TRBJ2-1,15,CASSFRAGYGNEQFF
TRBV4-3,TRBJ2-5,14,CASSQGEGGETQYF
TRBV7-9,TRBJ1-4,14,CASSSTGFGEKLFF
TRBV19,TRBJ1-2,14,CASMEGPLNYGYTF
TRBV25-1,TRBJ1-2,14,CASSAGGRSDGYTF
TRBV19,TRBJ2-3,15,CASSISGRDTDTQYF
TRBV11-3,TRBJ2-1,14,CASSFWHSYNEQFF
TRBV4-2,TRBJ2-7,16,CASSQESGGFAYEQYF
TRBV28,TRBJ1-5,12,CASRGPGQPQHF
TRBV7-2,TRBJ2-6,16,CASSLVFLSGANVLTF
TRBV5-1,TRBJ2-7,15,CASSLGTSGVYEQYF
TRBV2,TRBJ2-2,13,CASRSGTSGELFF
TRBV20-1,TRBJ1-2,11,CSARVDSGYTF
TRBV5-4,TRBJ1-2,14,CASSSPEINYGYTF